This T cell receptor (beta chain) was retrieved from a study of human T cells and chemical hapten exposure. Time point denoted: patch test 3, about 24 weeks after DPC sensitization. Treatment meaning: therapeutic diphenylcyclopropenone sensitization with weekly scalp DPC. CDR3 length: 15 residues. Germline V gene sequence: CDR1 MGHRA, CDR2 YSYEKL. The V gene end was trimmed by 4 bases and the J gene end by 4 bases; junction bases not matched to a gene: 7. From the RACE reads, TCRdb called clonotypes with MiXCR, one entry per CDR3 protein. The table includes 130,000 or so distinct CDR3 sequences, about 11% detected once. This clonotype was seen a handful of times.

The sample was whole blood, taken in connection with sensitization to the hapten diphenylcyclopropenone (DPC). V and J are TRBV4-1 and TRBJ2-1; TRBD1 aligns across 7 bases. The sequence was obtained from a woman aged 50 to 65 with alopecia areata. Some clones in this sample may be carry-over from other donors' samples. CDR3: CASSPSRDSYNEQFF. CDR3 sequence (DNA): TGCGCCAGCAGCCCATCCCGGGACAGTTACAATGAGCAGTTCTTC.